In this sample, the clone carrying this T cell receptor beta chain turned up many times. From the RT-PCR reads, TCRdb called clonotypes with MiXCR, one entry per CDR3 protein. The sample has about 57,000 distinct CDR3 sequences; about 14% are singletons. The data stem from a study of patients and donors after allogeneic stem cell transplantation. The source is a human donor who was either an allogeneic HSCT recipient or a stem cell or donor lymphocyte infusion donor (not recorded which). It is not recorded whose cells these are; they may come from a transplant donor. Material for sequencing was blood, either unsorted or a sorted T cell fraction (not recorded which).

This CDR3 reads CASSLAPSGTGHQPQHF. CDR3 nucleotide sequence: TGTGCCAGCAGCTTAGCGCCCAGTGGGACAGGGCATCAGCCCCAGCATTTT. The chain recombines TRBV7-2 with TRBJ1-5; 9 bases fit TRBD1. J was trimmed by 5 bases and V by 0 bases; bases with no gene match: 8. The CDR3 spans 17 residues. The germline V gene has CDR1 SGHTA and CDR2 FQGNSA. The variable domain in full, completed from reference TRBV7-2 and TRBJ1-5, reads GAGVSQSPSNKVTEKGKDVELRCDPISGHTALYWYRQSLGQGLEFLIYFQGNSAPDKSGLPSDRFSAERTGGSVSTLTIQRTQQEDSAVYLCASSLAPSGTGHQPQHFGDGTRLSIL.